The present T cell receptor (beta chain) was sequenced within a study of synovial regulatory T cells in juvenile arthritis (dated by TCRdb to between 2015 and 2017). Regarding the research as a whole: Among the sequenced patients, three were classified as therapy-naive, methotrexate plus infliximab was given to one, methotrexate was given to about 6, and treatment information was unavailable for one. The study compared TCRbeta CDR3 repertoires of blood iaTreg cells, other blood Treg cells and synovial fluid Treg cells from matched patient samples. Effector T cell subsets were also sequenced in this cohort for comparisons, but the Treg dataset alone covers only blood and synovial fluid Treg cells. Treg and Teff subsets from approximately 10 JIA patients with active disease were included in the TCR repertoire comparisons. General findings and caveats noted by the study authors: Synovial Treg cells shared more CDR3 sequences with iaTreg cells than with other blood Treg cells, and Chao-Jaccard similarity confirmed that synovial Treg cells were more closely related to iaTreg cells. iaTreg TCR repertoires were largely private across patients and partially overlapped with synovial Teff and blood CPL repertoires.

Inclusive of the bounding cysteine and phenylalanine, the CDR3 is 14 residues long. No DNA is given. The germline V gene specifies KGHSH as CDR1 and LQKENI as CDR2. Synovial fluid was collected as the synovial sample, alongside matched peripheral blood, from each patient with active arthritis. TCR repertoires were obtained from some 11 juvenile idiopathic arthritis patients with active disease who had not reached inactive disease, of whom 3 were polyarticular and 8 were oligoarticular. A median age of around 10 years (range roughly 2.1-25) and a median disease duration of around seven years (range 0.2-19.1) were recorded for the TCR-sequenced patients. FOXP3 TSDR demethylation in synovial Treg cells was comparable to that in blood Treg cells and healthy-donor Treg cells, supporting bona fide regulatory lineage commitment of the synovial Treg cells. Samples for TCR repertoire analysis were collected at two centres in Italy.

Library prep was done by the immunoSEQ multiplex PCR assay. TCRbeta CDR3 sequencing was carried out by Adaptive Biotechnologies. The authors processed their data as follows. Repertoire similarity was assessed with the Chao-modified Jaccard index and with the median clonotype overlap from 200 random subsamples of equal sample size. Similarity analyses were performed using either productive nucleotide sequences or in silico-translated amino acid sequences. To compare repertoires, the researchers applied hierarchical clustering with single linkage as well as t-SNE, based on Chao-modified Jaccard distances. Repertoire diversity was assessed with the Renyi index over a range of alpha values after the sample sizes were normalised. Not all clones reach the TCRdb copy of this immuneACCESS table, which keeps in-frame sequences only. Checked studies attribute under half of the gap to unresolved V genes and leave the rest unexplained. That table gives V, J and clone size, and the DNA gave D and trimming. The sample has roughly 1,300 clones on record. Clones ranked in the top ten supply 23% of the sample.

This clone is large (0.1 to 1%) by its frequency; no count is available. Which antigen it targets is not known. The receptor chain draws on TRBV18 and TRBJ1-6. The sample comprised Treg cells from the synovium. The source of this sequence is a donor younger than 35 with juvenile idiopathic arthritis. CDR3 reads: CASSPGALNSPLHF.